A single sample gave rise to the 32 T cell receptor beta chains below, sequenced in a study of tumor and adjacent non-tumor tissue in lung cancer. This sample's RNA came from whole unsorted tissue. Three rounds of nested PCR, following a modified ARM-PCR protocol, produced the TCRbeta library. TCRdb passed the multiplex PCR reads through MiXCR, listing each CDR3 protein once. Counted here are 100,000 to 150,000 distinct CDR3 sequences, 66% occurring once; the ten biggest clones make up over 10%. Sequencing was performed on lung tumor tissue. These receptors all come from a man aged 25 to 45 with non-small cell lung cancer.

The chain recombines TRBV14 with TRBJ1-4; 8 bases fit TRBD1. Germline assignment: CDR1 SGHDN and CDR2 FVKESK. Trimming at V came to 10 bases and at J to 7 bases, leaving 14 bases not matched to a gene. This CDR3 is 15 amino acids long. Here the CDR3 DNA reads TGTGCCACCACCCAAGGACCCGGGACAGGTGAAAAACTGTTTTTT. It codes for CATTQGPGTGEKLFF.

This clonotype was detected ten times or more. This chain connects TRBV6-2 or TRBV6-3 to TRBJ2-7; D gene ambiguous. Germline-derived CDR1 and CDR2 are MNHEY and SVGEGT. The V and J ends lost 4 bases and 2 bases respectively, with 3 bases between them. The CDR3 loop spans 11 amino acids. Here the CDR3 reads CASSWAYEQYF. CDR3 in DNA: TGTGCCAGCAGTTGGGCCTACGAGCAGTACTTC.

The sample holds a few counts of this clonotype. This rearrangement joins TRBV4-1 to TRBJ2-7; possibly TRBD1 for D (6 bases). CDR1 and CDR2 from the germline V gene are MGHRA and YSYEKL. V lost 2 bases to trimming and J lost 3 bases, with 17 bases between them. The CDR3 length is 16 residues. The CDR3 region is CASSQFLRDKDYEQYF. The CDR3 DNA reads TGCGCCAGCAGCCAATTTCTCCGGGACAAAGACTACGAGCAGTACTTC.

This clonotype has just a few counts. This chain links TRBV4-3 with TRBJ2-1; D might be TRBD2 (6 bases). The CDR3 totals 16 residues. Germline CDR1 LGHNA, CDR2 YSLEER. The germline V and J ends were trimmed by 2 bases and 2 bases, with 13 bases remaining between them. The CDR3 sequence is CASSQTGGLTYNEQFF. DNA of the CDR3: TGCGCCAGCAGCCAAACCGGGGGTCTGACCTACAATGAGCAGTTCTTC.

This clonotype was detected a few times. The chain recombines TRBV7-2 with TRBJ2-7; 9 nucleotides agree with TRBD1. Germline assignment: CDR1 SGHTA and CDR2 FQGNSA. V shed 5 bases, J shed 4 bases, and the junction held 15 bases outside the gene matches. CDR3 length equals 17 residues. The CDR3 DNA reads TGTGCCAGCAGCCGCGGGTTGATCGGGACAGGGATGTACGAGCAGTACTTC. It codes for CASSRGLIGTGMYEQYF.

The table lists this clonotype with a count of one. The chain uses TRBV4-3 and TRBJ1-2, with D possibly matching TRBD1 (5 bases). Germline lookup yields CDR1 LGHNA and CDR2 YSLEER. The CDR3 has 14 amino acids. In nucleotides, the CDR3 is TGCGTAAGCAGCCATGATTCCGTCAGGGTTGGCTACACCTTC. It encodes CVSSHDSVRVGYTF.

Concerning this clonotype: One base away lies a much larger clone, so this may be a sequencing read error. The rearrangement uses TRBV20-1 and TRBJ2-1; 13 bases are a match to TRBD2. This CDR3 spans 16 amino acids. CDR1 is DFQATT and CDR2 is SNEGSKA in the germline V gene (reference sequence). CDR3 nucleotide sequence: TGCTGTGCTAGAGATTTGGGGACTAGCGGGACCGGTGAGCAGTTCTTC. It specifies CCARDLGTSGTGEQFF.

Worth noting for this clonotype: At one end the junction does not follow the germline gene, possibly because of a read error. The chain combines TRBV11-3 with TRBJ1-3, with 7 positions matching TRBD1. This CDR3 has 13 amino acids. CDR1 and CDR2 (germline): SGHNT, YENEEA. The DNA for the CDR3 is TGCGCCAGCAGCACAGGGGCTGGAAACGCCATATATTTT. Amino acids: CASSTGAGNAIYF.

The chain links TRBV30 to TRBJ2-1; no clear D. V lost 4 bases to trimming and J lost 12 bases, with 22 bases between them. CDR1 is GTSNPN and CDR2 is SVGIG in the germline V gene (reference sequence). The CDR3 is 14 residues long. The CDR3, as DNA: TGTGCCTGGAAGTCCGGATCCGGGTACAAAGGGCAGTTCTTC. Translating it yields CAWKSGSGYKGQFF.

As regards this clonotype: This could be a read error, since a much larger clone is one nucleotide away. The genes are TRBV20-1 and TRBJ2-7, with 9 bases matching TRBD2. This CDR3 is built from 15 residues. V shed 5 bases and J 1 base; nucleotides not matched to a gene: 9. The germline gives CDR1 DFQATT, CDR2 SNEGSKA (reference sequence). The CDR3 bases are TGCAGTGCTGCGGGACGTAGCGGGAGATCCTACGAGCAGTACTTC. This codes for CSAAGRSGRSYEQYF.

To note about this clonotype: Because the CDR3 is missing its conserved closing phenylalanine or tryptophan, this is likely a read error. The chain is built from TRBV12-3 or TRBV12-4 and TRBJ2-5; 9 nucleotides line up with TRBD2. This CDR3 is built from 16 residues. Losses at the gene ends were 0 bases for V and 3 bases for J; bases not matched to a gene: 5. CDR3 DNA sequence: TGTGCCAGCAGTTTAGCGCGGCTAGCGGGGAAAGAGACCCAGTACATC. Its protein is CASSLARLAGKETQYI.

With respect to this clonotype: This may be a read error, as it is one base from a much larger clone. The V and J genes are TRBV14 and TRBJ1-2; D ambiguous. The germline V gene has CDR1 SGHDN and CDR2 FVKESK. The CDR3 is made up of 13 amino acids. Trimming left V 4 bases short and J 2 bases short, with 8 bases between. CDR3 sequence reads: CASSRTENYGYTF. The CDR3 DNA reads TGTGCCAGCAGCCGAACAGAGAACTATGGCTACACCTTC.

J is TRBJ2-3 and V is TRBV4-1; D remains ambiguous. Trimming cost V 0 bases and J 4 bases, with 11 bases left between them. CDR1 is MGHRA, CDR2 YSYEKL, per germline. The CDR3 spans 15 residues. The CDR3 sequence: CASSQDPLEADTQYF. Here the CDR3 DNA reads TGCGCCAGCAGCCAAGACCCATTAGAGGCAGATACGCAGTATTTT.

The V and J genes are TRBV7-9 and TRBJ2-1; D gene unclear. CDR3 length equals 14 residues. V shed 3 bases and J shed 4 bases, with 10 bases lying between them. Per germline, CDR1 SEHNR and CDR2 FQNEAQ (reference sequence). CDR3 region: CASSFFPEYNEQFF. In DNA form, the CDR3 reads TGTGCCAGCAGCTTTTTCCCTGAGTACAATGAGCAGTTCTTC.

Remarks on this clonotype: This CDR3 fails to terminate in the conserved phenylalanine or tryptophan, so it likely reflects a read error. The chain recombines TRBV20-1 with TRBJ2-1, with D unresolved. This CDR3 spans 14 amino acids. Germline V gives CDR1 DFQATT, CDR2 SNEGSKA (reference sequence). Trimming cost V 4 bases and J 4 bases, with 14 bases left between them. CDR3 bases: TGCAGTGCTATGACCCATACCTCATACAATGAGCAGTTCATC. It encodes CSAMTHTSYNEQFI.

This clonotype was recorded at least ten times. J is TRBJ2-1 and V is TRBV6-5; 14 nucleotides agree with TRBD2. The CDR3 extends over 16 amino acids. The germline V gene encodes CDR1 MNHEY and CDR2 SVGAGI. V gave up 4 bases and J gave up 6 bases; unmatched junction bases: 5. CDR3 nucleotides: TGTGCCAGCAGTTCCCGGACTAGCGGGAGGTCCAATGAGCAGTTCTTC. This encodes CASSSRTSGRSNEQFF.

This clonotype was picked up one time. A much larger clone differs by one base, so this may be a read error. The chain recombines TRBV6-1 with TRBJ2-7; D is uncertain. Germline V lookup: CDR1 MNHNS, CDR2 SASEGT. This CDR3 is 14 amino acids long. V gave up 4 bases and J gave up 5 bases, with 15 bases separating them. CDR3 residues: CASSVSVGRDEQYF. The CDR3 region has the DNA TGTGCCAGCAGTGTTAGTGTGGGTCGGGACGAGCAGTACTTC.

Note on this clonotype: Mismatch with germline at one junction end may stem from a read error. Here the CDR3 reads CVSSPAGGLNTGELFF. The CDR3 DNA is TGTGTCAGCAGCCCGGCGGGGGGGCTGAACACCGGGGAGCTGTTTTTT. V is TRBV5-4 and J is TRBJ2-2; TRBD2 matches 9 bases. The length of the CDR3 is 16 residues. The germline V gene has CDR1 SGHNT and CDR2 YYREEE (reference sequence).

Of note for this clonotype: Since a much larger clone is just one base distant, this may be a read error. In this CDR3 the conserved last residue, phenylalanine or tryptophan, is missing, so a read error is likely. V and J are TRBV12-3 or TRBV12-4 and TRBJ2-5, with 7 bases fitting TRBD2. The V segment lost 8 bases and the J segment 1 base; nucleotides outside the gene matches: 1. The CDR3 length is 12 residues. CDR3 amino acids: CASGTTQETQYL. The CDR3 DNA reads TGTGCCAGCGGGACTACCCAAGAGACCCAGTACCTC.

A note on this clonotype: A read error may explain this, as a much larger clone is one base away. This sequence joins TRBV6-5 and TRBJ2-7, with 10 bases lining up with TRBD1. CDR3 length: 12 residues. In germline, CDR1 is MNHEY, CDR2 SVGAGI. CDR3 region: CVTGQGVHEQYF. DNA of the CDR3: TGTGTCACCGGACAGGGGGTCCACGAGCAGTACTTC.

This clonotype was counted at least ten times. The chain links TRBV4-1 to TRBJ1-5; no reliable D call. Germline V CDR1 and CDR2: MGHRA, YSYEKL. The CDR3 consists of 15 residues. The germline V and J ends were trimmed by 0 bases and 5 bases, with 11 bases remaining between them. In DNA form, the CDR3 reads TGCGCCAGCAGCCAAGAGCGAGCCACTTATCAGCCCCAGCATTTT. Residues: CASSQERATYQPQHF.

With regard to this clonotype: At one boundary the junction diverges from the germline segment, which might be a read error. V usage is TRBV4-1 and J usage is TRBJ2-1; D gene unclear. This CDR3 comprises 13 residues. The germline CDR1 and CDR2 sequences are MGHRA and YSYEKL. Here the CDR3 reads CVSSQEAMNDQFF. CDR3 bases: TGCGTCAGCAGCCAAGAGGCTATGAATGACCAGTTCTTC.

The rearrangement joins TRBV5-6 to TRBJ1-5; 9 bases match TRBD1. This CDR3 spans 14 amino acids. Per the germline V gene, CDR1 is SGHDT and CDR2 is YYEEEE. The V gene end was trimmed by 6 bases and the J gene end by 11 bases; junction bases not matched to a gene: 12. The CDR3 spells CASNFWGQGITQHF. In DNA form, the CDR3 reads TGTGCCAGCAACTTCTGGGGACAGGGAATAACCCAGCATTTT.

A word on this clonotype: This may be a read error, as it is one base from a much larger clone. The chain employs TRBV6-5 and TRBJ1-2, with 7 positions matching TRBD1. After removal of 9 bases from V and 7 bases from J, the junction contained 14 bases not matched to a gene. Germline V gene lookup returns CDR1 MNHEY and CDR2 SVGAGI. The CDR3 consists of 14 residues. As DNA, the CDR3 is TGTGCCAGAGGCTTAGACAGGGCCCCCTCTGGCTACACCTTC. This translates into CARGLDRAPSGYTF.

The rearrangement links TRBV21-1 to TRBJ1-2; the D call TRBD1 from the table was never checked on the DNA. TRBV21-1 is deemed a pseudogene. This CDR3 has 13 residues. The CDR3 DNA reads TGTGCCATCAGGGAGACGGAGCCCCCTGGCTACACCTTC. It specifies CAIRETEPPGYTF.

This chain joins TRBV11-1 and TRBJ2-3, with 9 positions matching TRBD2. The V gene's germline CDR1 is SGHAT and CDR2 FQDESV (reference sequence). The CDR3 has 16 residues. V lost 7 bases, J lost 0 bases, and 8 bases stayed unmatched. Here the CDR3 reads CASILLTSGSTDTQYF. The CDR3 DNA follows: TGTGCCAGCATCCTCCTGACTAGCGGAAGCACAGATACGCAGTATTTT.

The J gene is TRBJ2-3, the V gene TRBV24-1; 7 nucleotides match TRBD1. The V and J ends lost 3 bases and 7 bases, in that order; junction bases with no gene match: 6. CDR1 is KGHDR, CDR2 SFDVKD, per germline. This CDR3 comprises 14 residues. CDR3 DNA sequence: TGTGCCACCAGTGATACGGGACAGTCTTATACGCAGTATTTT. Its translation is CATSDTGQSYTQYF.

To note about this clonotype: The CDR3 ends on some other residue instead of the conserved phenylalanine or tryptophan, so this is likely a read error. The rearrangement uses TRBV11-2 and TRBJ2-2; TRBD1 matches at 8 bases. This CDR3 contains 16 residues. With 8 bases clipped from V and 4 bases from J, the junction kept 12 bases outside the gene matches. Per germline, CDR1 SGHAT and CDR2 FQNNGV. Here the CDR3 DNA reads TGTGCCAGCGGCCCCGGGACAGGACTAAGCACCGGGGAGCTGTTTTCT. It is translated as CASGPGTGLSTGELFS.

The chain uses TRBV4-3 and TRBJ1-2, with D maybe TRBD1 (5 bases). This CDR3 spans 14 amino acids. From germline, CDR1 is LGHNA and CDR2 YSLEER. The V gene lost 1 base and the J gene lost 6 bases, with 12 bases spanning the gap. The CDR3 nucleotides are TGCGCCAGCAGCCAAGCACGAGGGGCCGATGGCTACACCTTC. Its translation: CASSQARGADGYTF.

This clonotype appeared many times. This CDR3 reads CSAREGYADTQYF. The CDR3 DNA reads TGCAGTGCTCGCGAGGGTTATGCAGATACGCAGTATTTT. The chain links TRBV20-1 to TRBJ2-3; D may be TRBD2 (5 bases). Trimming took off 5 bases at V and 4 bases at J, with 13 bases between the two ends. Looked up from germline, CDR1 is DFQATT and CDR2 is SNEGSKA (reference sequence). The CDR3 sequence is 13 residues long.

Comment on this clonotype: The junction differs from germline at one of its ends, possibly a read error. The chain links TRBV11-2 to TRBJ2-2; D perhaps matches TRBD1 (6 bases). The CDR3 sequence is 16 residues long. The germline CDR1 and CDR2 sequences are SGHAT and FQNNGV. CDR3 coding DNA: TGTACCAGCAACCCCGGGACAAGACTAAACACCGGGGAGCTGTTTTTT. Amino acids: CTSNPGTRLNTGELFF.

The sample holds a few counts of this clonotype. The CDR3 ends on some other residue instead of the conserved phenylalanine or tryptophan, so this is likely a read error. V is TRBV5-1 and J is TRBJ1-2; unclear D gene. Deletions cut 1 base from V and 0 bases from J, with 10 bases between. The CDR3 consists of 15 residues. Germline-derived CDR1 and CDR2 are SGHRS and YFSETQ. The CDR3 DNA sequence: TGCGCCAGCAGCTTGTTGGGCCCTCCTAACTATGGCTACACCCTC. Translated, it gives CASSLLGPPNYGYTL.